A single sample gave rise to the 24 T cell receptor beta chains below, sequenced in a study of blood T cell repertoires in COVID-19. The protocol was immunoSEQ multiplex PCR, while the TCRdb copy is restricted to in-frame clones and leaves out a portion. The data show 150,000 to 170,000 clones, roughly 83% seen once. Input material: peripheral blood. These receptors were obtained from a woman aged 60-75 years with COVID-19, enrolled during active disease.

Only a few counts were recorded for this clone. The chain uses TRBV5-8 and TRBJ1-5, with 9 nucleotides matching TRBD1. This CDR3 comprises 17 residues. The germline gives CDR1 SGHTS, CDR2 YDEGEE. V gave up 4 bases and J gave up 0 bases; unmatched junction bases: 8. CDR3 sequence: CASSITGGARSNQPQHF. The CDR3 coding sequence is TGTGCCAGCAGCATTACAGGGGGCGCGCGTAGCAATCAGCCCCAGCATTTT.

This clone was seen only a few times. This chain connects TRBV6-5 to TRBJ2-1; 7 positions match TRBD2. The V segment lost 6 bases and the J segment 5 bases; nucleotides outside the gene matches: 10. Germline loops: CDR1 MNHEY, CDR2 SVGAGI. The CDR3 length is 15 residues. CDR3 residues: CASSHQAGRDNEQFF. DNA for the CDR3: TGTGCCAGCAGCCACCAAGCGGGAAGAGACAATGAGCAGTTCTTC.

CDR3 bases: TGTGCCAGCAGCTTAGGGGGCGGACAGGGAGCAGCTGGAAACACCATATATTTT. Translating gives CASSLGGGQGAAGNTIYF. This chain joins TRBV7-9 and TRBJ1-3, with TRBD1 identical over 8 bases. The CDR3 runs 18 residues. V was clipped by 1 base and J by 2 bases; unmatched bases: 10. Germline V gene lookup returns CDR1 SEHNR and CDR2 FQNEAQ (reference sequence).

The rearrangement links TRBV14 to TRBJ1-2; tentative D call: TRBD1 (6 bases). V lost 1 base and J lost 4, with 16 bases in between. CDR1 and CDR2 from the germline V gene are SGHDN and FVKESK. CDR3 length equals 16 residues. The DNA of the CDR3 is TGTGCCAGCAGCCAAGCCCCATGGACAGTGCTCTATGGCTACACCTTC. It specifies CASSQAPWTVLYGYTF. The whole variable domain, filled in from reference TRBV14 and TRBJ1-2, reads EAGVTQFPSHSVIEKGQTVTLRCDPISGHDNLYWYRRVMGKEIKFLLHFVKESKQDESGMPNNRFLAERTGGTYSTLKVQPAELEDSGVYFCASSQAPWTVLYGYTFGSGTRLTVV.

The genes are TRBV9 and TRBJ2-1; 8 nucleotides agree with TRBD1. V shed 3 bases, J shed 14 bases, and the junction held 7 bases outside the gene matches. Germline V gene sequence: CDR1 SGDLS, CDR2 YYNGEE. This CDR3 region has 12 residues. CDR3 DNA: TGTGCCAGCAGCGGTGACCGGACAGGGAAGTTCTTC. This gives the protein CASSGDRTGKFF.

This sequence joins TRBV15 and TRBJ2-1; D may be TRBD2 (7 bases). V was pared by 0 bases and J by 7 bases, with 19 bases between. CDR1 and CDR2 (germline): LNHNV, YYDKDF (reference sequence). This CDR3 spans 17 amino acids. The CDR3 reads CATSREGRRGPGNEQFF. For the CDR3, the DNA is TGTGCCACCAGCAGAGAAGGTCGGCGGGGGCCGGGGAATGAGCAGTTCTTC.

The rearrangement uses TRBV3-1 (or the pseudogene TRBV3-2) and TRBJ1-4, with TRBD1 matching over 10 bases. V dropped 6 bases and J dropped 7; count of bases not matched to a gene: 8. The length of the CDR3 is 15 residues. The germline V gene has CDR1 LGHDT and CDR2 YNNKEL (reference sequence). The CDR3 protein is CASSYRQGAIEKLFF. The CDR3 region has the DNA TGTGCCAGCAGTTACCGACAGGGGGCAATTGAAAAACTGTTTTTT.

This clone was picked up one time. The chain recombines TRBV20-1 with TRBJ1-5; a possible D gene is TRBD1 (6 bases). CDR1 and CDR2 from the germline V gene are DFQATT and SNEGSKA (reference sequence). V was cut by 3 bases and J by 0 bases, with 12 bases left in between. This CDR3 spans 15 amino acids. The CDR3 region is CSASPTGPSNQPQHF. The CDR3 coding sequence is TGCAGTGCTAGTCCCACAGGGCCTAGCAATCAGCCCCAGCATTTT.

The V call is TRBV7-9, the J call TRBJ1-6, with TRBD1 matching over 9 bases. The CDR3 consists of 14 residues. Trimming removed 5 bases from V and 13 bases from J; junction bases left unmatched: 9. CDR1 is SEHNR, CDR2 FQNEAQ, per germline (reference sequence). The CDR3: CASSQGTGPRPLHF. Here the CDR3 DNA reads TGTGCCAGCAGCCAAGGGACAGGGCCCCGGCCCCTCCACTTT.

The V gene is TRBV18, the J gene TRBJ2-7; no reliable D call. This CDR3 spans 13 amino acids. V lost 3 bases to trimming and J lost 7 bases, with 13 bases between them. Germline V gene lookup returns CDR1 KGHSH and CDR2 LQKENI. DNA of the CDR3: TGTGCCAGCTCACCTCGGAGTAACCAGGAGCAGTACGTC. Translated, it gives CASSPRSNQEQYV.

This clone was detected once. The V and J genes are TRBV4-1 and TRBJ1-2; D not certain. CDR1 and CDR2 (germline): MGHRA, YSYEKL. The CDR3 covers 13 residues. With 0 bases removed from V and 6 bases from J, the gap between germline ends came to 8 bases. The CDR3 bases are TGCGCCAGCAGCCAAGAGCTTACTCATGGCTACACCTTC. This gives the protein CASSQELTHGYTF.

CDR3 loop: CASSYRRQQSIQPQHF. Written as DNA, the CDR3 is TGTGCCAGCAGTTACAGACGACAACAATCCATTCAGCCCCAGCATTTT. This rearrangement joins TRBV6-6 to TRBJ1-5; D ambiguous. The CDR3 is 16 amino acids. CDR1 and CDR2 from the germline V gene are MNHNY and SVGAGI (reference sequence). Trimming left V 2 bases short and J 6 bases short, with 17 bases between.

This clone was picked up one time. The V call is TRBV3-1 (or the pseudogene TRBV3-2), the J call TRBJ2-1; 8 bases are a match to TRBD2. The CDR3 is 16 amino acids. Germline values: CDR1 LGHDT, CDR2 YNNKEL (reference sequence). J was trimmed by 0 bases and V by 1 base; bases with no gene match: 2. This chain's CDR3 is CASSQGLASSYNEQFF. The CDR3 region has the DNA TGTGCCAGCAGCCAAGGACTAGCGAGCTCCTACAATGAGCAGTTCTTC.

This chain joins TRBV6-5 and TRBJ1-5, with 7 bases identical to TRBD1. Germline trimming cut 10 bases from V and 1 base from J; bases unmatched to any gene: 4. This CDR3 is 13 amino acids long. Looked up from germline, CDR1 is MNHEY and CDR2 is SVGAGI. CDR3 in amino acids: CAIEDRSNQPQHF. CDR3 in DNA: TGTGCCATAGAGGACAGGAGCAATCAGCCCCAGCATTTT.

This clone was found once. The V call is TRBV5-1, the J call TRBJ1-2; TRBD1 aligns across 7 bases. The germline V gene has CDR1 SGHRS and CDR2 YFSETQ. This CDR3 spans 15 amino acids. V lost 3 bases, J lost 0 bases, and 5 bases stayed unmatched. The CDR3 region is CASSSRDRANYGYTF. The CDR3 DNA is TGCGCCAGCAGCTCCCGGGACAGAGCTAACTATGGCTACACCTTC.

CDR3 DNA: TGTGCCAGCAGCGTAGGCTCGGTGCGAGACACCATATATTTT. Encoded protein: CASSVGSVRDTIYF. This rearrangement joins TRBV9 to TRBJ1-3; D ambiguous. Germline V gene data show CDR1 as SGDLS and CDR2 as YYNGEE. V was pared by 0 bases and J by 8 bases, with 12 bases between. CDR3 size: 14 residues.

CDR3 protein: CASSYSRGSTEAFF. The CDR3 region has the DNA TGTGCCAGCAGTTACTCACGGGGGAGCACTGAAGCTTTCTTT. The V gene is TRBV6-5, the J gene TRBJ1-1; weak D call: TRBD1 (5 bases). Per the germline V gene, CDR1 is MNHEY and CDR2 is SVGAGI. This CDR3 is 14 amino acids long. Trimming shortened V by 0 bases and J by 4 bases, and 9 bases separated the two germline ends.

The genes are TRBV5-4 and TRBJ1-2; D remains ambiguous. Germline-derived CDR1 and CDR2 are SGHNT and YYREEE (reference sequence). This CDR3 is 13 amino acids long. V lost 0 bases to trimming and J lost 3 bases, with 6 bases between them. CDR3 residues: CASSLVADYGYTF. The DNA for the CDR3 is TGTGCCAGCAGCTTGGTGGCGGACTATGGCTACACCTTC.

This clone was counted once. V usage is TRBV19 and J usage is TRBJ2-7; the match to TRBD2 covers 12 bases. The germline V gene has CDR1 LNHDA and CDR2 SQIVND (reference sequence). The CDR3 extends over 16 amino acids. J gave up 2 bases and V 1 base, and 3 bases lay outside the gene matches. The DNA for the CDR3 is TGTGCCAGTAGTATAGCCGGACTAGCGGGGACCTACGAGCAGTACTTC. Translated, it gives CASSIAGLAGTYEQYF.

CDR3 sequence reads: CSASGQGVGYTF. The DNA of the CDR3 is TGCAGTGCTAGTGGACAGGGGGTTGGCTACACCTTC. The chain combines TRBV20-1 with TRBJ1-2; 10 nucleotides match TRBD1. The germline CDR1 and CDR2 sequences are DFQATT and SNEGSKA (reference sequence). After removal of 3 bases from V and 7 bases from J, the junction contained 2 bases not matched to a gene. The CDR3 loop spans 12 amino acids.

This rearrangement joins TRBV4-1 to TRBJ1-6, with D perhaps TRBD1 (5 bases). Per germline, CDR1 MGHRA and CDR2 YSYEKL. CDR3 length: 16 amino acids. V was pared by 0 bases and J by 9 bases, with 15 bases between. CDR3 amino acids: CASSQEAGQGGSPLHF. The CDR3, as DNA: TGCGCCAGCAGCCAAGAAGCCGGCCAGGGAGGTTCACCCCTCCACTTT.

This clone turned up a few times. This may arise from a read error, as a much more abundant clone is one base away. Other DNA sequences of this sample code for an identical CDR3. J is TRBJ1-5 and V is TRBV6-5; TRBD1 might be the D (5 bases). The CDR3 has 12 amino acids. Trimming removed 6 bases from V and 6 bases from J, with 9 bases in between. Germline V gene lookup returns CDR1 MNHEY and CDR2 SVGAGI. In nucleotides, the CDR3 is TGTGCCAGCAGGGCCGGGGGTCAGCCCCAGCATTTT. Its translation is CASRAGGQPQHF.

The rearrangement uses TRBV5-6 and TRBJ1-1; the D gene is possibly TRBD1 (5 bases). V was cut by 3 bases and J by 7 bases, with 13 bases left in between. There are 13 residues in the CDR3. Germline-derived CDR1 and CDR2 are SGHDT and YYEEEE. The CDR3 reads CASSSRGWGEAFF. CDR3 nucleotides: TGTGCCAGCAGCTCTAGGGGATGGGGTGAAGCTTTCTTT.

CDR3 region: CASSGGSKEGTEAFF. DNA for the CDR3: TGTGCCAGCAGCGGAGGTAGCAAGGAGGGAACTGAAGCTTTCTTT. The V call is TRBV9, the J call TRBJ1-1; D is ambiguous. This CDR3 is 15 amino acids long. The ends were cut back, 3 bases at V and 5 bases at J, with 17 bases in the middle. Looked up from germline, CDR1 is SGDLS and CDR2 is YYNGEE.